This T cell receptor (beta chain) was recovered during a study of CD8 T cells in ankylosing spondylitis. Quantitative molecular-barcoded 5'-RACE generated the TCR beta libraries. TCRdb recomputed calls from the 5' RACE reads with MiXCR, one row per CDR3 protein. The table lists under 120,000 distinct CDR3 sequences, approximately 25% of them singletons. Germline CDR1 reads LGHDT; CDR2 reads YNNKEL (reference sequence). Trimming removed 0 bases from V and 5 bases from J, with 11 bases in between. The CDR3 length is 14 residues. This clonotype was seen many times. Its antigen is undetermined. Notes on the study in general: Characteristic, it appeared, of ankylosing spondylitis blood was a TCR beta motif of eight highly homologous variants. In ankylosing spondylitis patients, matched synovial fluid reportedly showed significant enrichment of disease-linked clones.

This receptor was identified in a male donor with ankylosing spondylitis. Sequenced material: synovial fluid, either unsorted or a sorted T cell fraction (not recorded which). The chain joins TRBV3-1 to TRBJ2-7; TRBD1 or TRBD2 may be the D gene (5 bases each). This CDR3 is CASSQEGELHEQYF. CDR3 in DNA: TGTGCCAGCAGCCAAGAAGGGGAGTTGCACGAGCAGTACTTC.